These 11 T cell receptor beta chains came from one sample sequenced in a study of blood T cells in healthy people across ages. Alongside a J-beta primer mix, a sample-barcoded 5' primer served in a second PCR lasting 7 to 11 cycles. Each CDR3 protein gets one entry after TCRdb re-called the 5' RACE reads with MiXCR. The sample contains about 1 million distinct CDR3 sequences, around 43% of which appear only once. The sample comprised blood. All receptors derive from a woman between 55 and 75 years old in good health.

This clonotype has only a few counts. This rearrangement joins TRBV6-1 to TRBJ2-7; 10 bases are a match to TRBD2. The CDR3 has 19 amino acids. J was trimmed by 2 bases and V by 2 bases; bases with no gene match: 15. Germline loops: CDR1 MNHNS, CDR2 SASEGT. The DNA for the CDR3 is TGTGCCAGCAGTGAAAGATCTATAGGAACTAGCGGGAAGGCCTACGAGCAGTACTTC. It yields the protein CASSERSIGTSGKAYEQYF.

The chain carries TRBV25-1 and TRBJ2-1; unclear D gene. Trimming stripped 7 bases from V and 12 bases from J, with 13 bases between. This CDR3 is 11 amino acids long. Per the germline V gene, CDR1 is MGHDK and CDR2 is SYGVNS. CDR3 sequence reads: CASTSGGGQFF. CDR3 bases: TGTGCCAGCACCTCAGGTGGTGGGCAGTTCTTC. The entire variable domain, with the rest obtained from reference TRBV25-1 and TRBJ2-1, is as follows: EADIYQTPRYLVIGTGKKITLECSQTMGHDKMYWYQQDPGMELHLIHYSYGVNSTEKGDLSSESTVSRIRTEHFPLTLESARPSHTSQYLCASTSGGGQFFGPGTRLTVL.

The chain has TRBV11-1 and TRBJ2-7; D is undetermined. Trimming took 5 bases from V and 5 from J, leaving 7 bases between them. CDR1 SGHAT and CDR2 FQDESV come from the germline V gene (reference sequence). CDR3 size: 11 residues. The CDR3 sequence is CASSPKDEQYF. The CDR3 bases are TGTGCCAGCAGCCCCAAGGACGAGCAGTACTTC.

This clonotype was detected only a few times. The rearrangement links TRBV2 to TRBJ2-7; a weak D match, TRBD1 (6 bases). Germline V gene sequence: CDR1 SNHLY, CDR2 FYNNEI. Trimming took off 6 bases at V and 5 bases at J, with 11 bases between the two ends. The CDR3 is 12 amino acids. CDR3 bases: TGTGCCAGCAGGAATACAGGGCACGAGCAGTACTTC. It yields the protein CASRNTGHEQYF.

This clonotype came up a few times. The V call is TRBV5-1, the J call TRBJ2-1; the D is unclear. Trimming removed 5 bases from V and 8 bases from J, with 17 bases in between. The germline V gene encodes CDR1 SGHRS and CDR2 YFSETQ. This CDR3 region has 14 residues. CDR3 coding DNA: TGCGCCAGCAGTACCCGAGTATCTTACGATGAGCAGTTCTTC. This translates into CASSTRVSYDEQFF.

The rearrangement links TRBV29-1 to TRBJ2-1, with D tentatively TRBD2 (6 bases). The CDR3 consists of 16 residues. Germline V gives CDR1 SQVTM, CDR2 ANQGSEA. V shed 0 bases and J shed 11 bases, with 23 bases lying between them. The chain's CDR3 is CSVEDLGDSLAKKQFF. The CDR3, as DNA: TGCAGCGTTGAAGATCTTGGGGACTCATTAGCCAAAAAGCAGTTCTTC.

V and J are TRBV3-1 and TRBJ2-6; tentative D call: TRBD1 (6 bases). CDR3 length: 17 residues. Germline assignment: CDR1 LGHDT and CDR2 YNNKEL (reference sequence). Trimming cost V 3 bases and J 4 bases, with 16 bases left between them. The CDR3 region is CASSHALGQAGANVLTF. CDR3 sequence (DNA): TGTGCCAGCAGCCACGCCTTGGGACAAGCCGGGGCCAACGTCCTGACTTTC. Looking up the rest from reference TRBV3-1 and TRBJ2-6 gives the full variable domain: DTAVSQTPKYLVTQMGNDKSIKCEQNLGHDTMYWYKQDSKKFLKIMFSYNNKELIINETVPNRFSPKSPDKAHLNLHINSLELGDSAVYFCASSHALGQAGANVLTFGAGSRLTVL.

This clonotype was recorded a few times. V usage is TRBV7-2 and J usage is TRBJ2-1; D is perhaps TRBD1 (6 bases). The CDR3 consists of 17 residues. From germline, CDR1 is SGHTA and CDR2 FQGNSA. The V end lost 0 bases, the J end lost 6 bases, and 18 bases lay between the germline ends. CDR3 coding DNA: TGTGCCAGCAGCTTAGCGGTTTTCTCCCAGGGGTCCAATGAGCAGTTCTTC. Protein sequence: CASSLAVFSQGSNEQFF.

The chain joins TRBV7-6 to TRBJ2-5; 9 bases are shared with TRBD2. V gave up 4 bases and J gave up 5 bases; unmatched junction bases: 8. Looked up from germline, CDR1 is SGHVS and CDR2 is FNYEAQ. This CDR3 is 15 amino acids long. CDR3 sequence reads: CASSSGTSSGETQYF. The CDR3 nucleotides read TGTGCCAGCAGCTCAGGGACTAGCAGCGGGGAGACCCAGTACTTC.

V usage is TRBV11-2 and J usage is TRBJ2-3; unclear D gene. Trimming pared 5 bases from V and 0 bases from J, leaving 12 bases between. This CDR3 comprises 15 residues. Germline CDR1 and CDR2: SGHAT and FQNNGV. CDR3 loop: CASSLRWQSTDTQYF. The CDR3, as DNA: TGTGCCAGCAGCCTTAGATGGCAAAGCACAGATACGCAGTATTTT.

This clonotype was seen only a few times. The V gene is TRBV18, the J gene TRBJ2-7; D is ambiguous. V was shortened by 3 bases and J by 7 bases, with 13 bases between the two germline ends. Germline values: CDR1 KGHSH, CDR2 LQKENI. CDR3 length: 13 residues. CDR3 in DNA: TGTGCCAGCTCACCCGGACGTCCCGTGGAGCAGTACTTC. Translation gives CASSPGRPVEQYF.